This TCR beta chain was identified in a study of CD8 T cells in Susac syndrome. Germline V CDR1 and CDR2: LNHDA, SQIVND (reference sequence). The length of the CDR3 is 13 residues. The V end lost 6 bases, the J end lost 6 bases, and 11 bases lay between the germline ends. With random hexamers, about 0.45 to 1 ug RNA was reverse transcribed. An immunoSEQ multiplex PCR generated amplified TCR beta CDR3 products spanning 54 Vbeta and 13 Jbeta. One entry per CDR3 protein, called by TCRdb with MiXCR from the immunoSEQ multiplex PCR reads. The sample consists of about 300,000 distinct CDR3 sequences, about 90% of them appearing once.

Sample: CD4+ T cells from PBMCs. This clonotype was sampled from a human donor with multiple sclerosis. This chain joins TRBV19 and TRBJ2-2; maybe TRBD2 (5 bases). The CDR3 sequence: CASRVGVPGELFF. The CDR3 region has the DNA TGTGCCAGTAGGGTGGGAGTCCCCGGGGAGCTGTTTTTT.